The subject of this entry is one TCR beta chain. What it binds is not known. The length of the CDR3 is 15 residues. Trimming stripped 3 bases from V and 1 base from J, with 10 bases between. The germline V gene encodes CDR1 MGHRA and CDR2 YSYEKL. This specimen comes from a study of regulatory dendritic cells for organ transplantation. Findings and limits, study-wide: Mature dendritic cells appeared to drive more memory CD8+ clonal expansion than regulatory ones.

Sorted subsets were CFSE-labeled and cultured approximately 5 days with allogeneic dendritic cells. Using immunoSEQ multiplex PCR, the repertoire was profiled, and TCRdb retains in-frame clones only, with some absent. The repertoire holds about 21,000 clones, with 85% as singletons. Sequencing was done on a sample of naive CD4+ T cells from blood cultured with dendritic cells. Indicated subset: CD45RA+ naive T cells. The chain carries TRBV4-1 and TRBJ2-1, with D possibly TRBD2 on 5 matching bases. The clonotype originates from a human donor in good health. The CDR3, as DNA: TGCGCCAGCAGCCACACTAGTCAATCCTACAATGAGCAGTTCTTC. Translating it yields CASSHTSQSYNEQFF.